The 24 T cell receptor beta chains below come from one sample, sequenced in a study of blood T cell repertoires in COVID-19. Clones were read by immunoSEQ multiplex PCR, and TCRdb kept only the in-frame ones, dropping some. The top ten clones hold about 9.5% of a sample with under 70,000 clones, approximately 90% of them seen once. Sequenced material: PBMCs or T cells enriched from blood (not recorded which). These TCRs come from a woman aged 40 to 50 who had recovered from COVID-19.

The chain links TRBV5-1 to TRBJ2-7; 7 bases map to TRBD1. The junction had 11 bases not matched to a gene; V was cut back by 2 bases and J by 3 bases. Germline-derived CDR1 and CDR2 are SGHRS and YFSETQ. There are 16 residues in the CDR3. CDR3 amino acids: CASSFGTAQTDYEQYF. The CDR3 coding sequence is TGCGCCAGCAGCTTCGGGACAGCTCAGACAGACTACGAGCAGTACTTC.

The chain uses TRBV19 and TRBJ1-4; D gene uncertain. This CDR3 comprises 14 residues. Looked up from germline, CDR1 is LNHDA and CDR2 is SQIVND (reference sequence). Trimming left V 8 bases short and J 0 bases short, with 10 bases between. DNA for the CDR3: TGTGCCAGTCGACCGGGTGCAACTAATGAAAAACTGTTTTTT. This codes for CASRPGATNEKLFF.

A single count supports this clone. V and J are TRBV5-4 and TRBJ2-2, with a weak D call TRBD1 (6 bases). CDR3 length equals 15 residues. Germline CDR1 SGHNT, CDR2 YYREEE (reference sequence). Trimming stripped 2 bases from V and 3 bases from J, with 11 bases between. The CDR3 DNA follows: TGTGCCAGCAGCTTTGGCAGGGGCGACACCGGGGAGCTGTTTTTT. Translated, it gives CASSFGRGDTGELFF.

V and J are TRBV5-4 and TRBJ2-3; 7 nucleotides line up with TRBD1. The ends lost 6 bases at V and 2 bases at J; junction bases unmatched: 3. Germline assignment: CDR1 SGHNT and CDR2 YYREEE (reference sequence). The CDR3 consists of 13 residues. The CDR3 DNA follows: TGTGCCAGCAAGACAGGGCTCACAGATACGCAGTATTTT. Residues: CASKTGLTDTQYF.

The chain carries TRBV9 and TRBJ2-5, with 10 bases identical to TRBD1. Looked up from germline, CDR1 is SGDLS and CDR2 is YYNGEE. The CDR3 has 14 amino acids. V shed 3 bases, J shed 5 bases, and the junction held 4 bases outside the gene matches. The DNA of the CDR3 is TGTGCCAGCAGCGCGACAGGGGGCTATGAGACCCAGTACTTC. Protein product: CASSATGGYETQYF.

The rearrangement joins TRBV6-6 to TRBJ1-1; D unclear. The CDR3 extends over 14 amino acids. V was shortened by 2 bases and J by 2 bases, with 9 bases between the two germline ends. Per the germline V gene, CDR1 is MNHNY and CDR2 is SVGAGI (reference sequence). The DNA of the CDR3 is TGTGCCAGCAGTTACGGGCAGAGAAACACTGAAGCTTTCTTT. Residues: CASSYGQRNTEAFF.

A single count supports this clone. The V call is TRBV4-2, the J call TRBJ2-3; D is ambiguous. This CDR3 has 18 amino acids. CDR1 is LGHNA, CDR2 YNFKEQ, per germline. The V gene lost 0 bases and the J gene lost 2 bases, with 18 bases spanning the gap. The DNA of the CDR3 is TGTGCCAGCAGCCAAGATTCTGGGTTCGGGTCTTACACAGATACGCAGTATTTT. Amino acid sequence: CASSQDSGFGSYTDTQYF.

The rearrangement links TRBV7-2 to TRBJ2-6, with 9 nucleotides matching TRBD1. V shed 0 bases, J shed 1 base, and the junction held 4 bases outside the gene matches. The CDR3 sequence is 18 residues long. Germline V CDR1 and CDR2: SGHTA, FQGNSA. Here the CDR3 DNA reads TGTGCCAGCAGCTTAGCGGGACAGGGAACTTCTGGGGCCAACGTCCTGACTTTC. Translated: CASSLAGQGTSGANVLTF.

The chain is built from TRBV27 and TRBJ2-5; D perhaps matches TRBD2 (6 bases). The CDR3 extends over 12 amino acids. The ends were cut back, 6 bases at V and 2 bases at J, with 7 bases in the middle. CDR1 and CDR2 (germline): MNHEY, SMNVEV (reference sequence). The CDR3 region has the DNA TGTGCCAGCAGCCGGGGGCAAGAGACCCAGTACTTC. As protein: CASSRGQETQYF.

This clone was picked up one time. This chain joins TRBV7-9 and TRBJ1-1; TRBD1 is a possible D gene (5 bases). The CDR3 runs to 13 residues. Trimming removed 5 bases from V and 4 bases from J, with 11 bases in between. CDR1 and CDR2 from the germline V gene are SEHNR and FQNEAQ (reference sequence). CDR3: CASSLPGGTEAFF. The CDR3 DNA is TGTGCCAGCAGCCTACCGGGGGGCACTGAAGCTTTCTTT.

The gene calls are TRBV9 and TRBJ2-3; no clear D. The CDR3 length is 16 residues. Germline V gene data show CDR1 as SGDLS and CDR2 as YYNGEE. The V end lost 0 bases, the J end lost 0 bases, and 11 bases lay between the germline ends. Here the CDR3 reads CASSVGETRSTDTQYF. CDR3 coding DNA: TGTGCCAGCAGCGTAGGCGAGACGCGGAGCACAGATACGCAGTATTTT.

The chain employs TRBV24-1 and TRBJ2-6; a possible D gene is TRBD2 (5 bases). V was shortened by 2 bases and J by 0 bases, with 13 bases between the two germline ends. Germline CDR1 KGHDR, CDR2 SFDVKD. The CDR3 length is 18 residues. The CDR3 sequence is CATSDSFRGSSGANVLTF. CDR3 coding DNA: TGTGCCACCAGTGATTCGTTCCGGGGAAGCTCTGGGGCCAACGTCCTGACTTTC.

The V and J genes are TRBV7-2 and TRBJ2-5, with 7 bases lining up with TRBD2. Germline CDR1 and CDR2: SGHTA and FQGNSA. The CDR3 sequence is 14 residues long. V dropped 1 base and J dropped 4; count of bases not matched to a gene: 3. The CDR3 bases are TGTGCCAGCAGCTTAGGGGGGGGGACAGAGACCCAGTACTTC. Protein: CASSLGGGTETQYF.

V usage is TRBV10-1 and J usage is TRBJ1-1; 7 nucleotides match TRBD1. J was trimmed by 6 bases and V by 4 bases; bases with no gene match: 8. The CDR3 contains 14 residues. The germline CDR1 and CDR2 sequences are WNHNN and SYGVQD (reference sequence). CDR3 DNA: TGCGCCAGCAGTGGTGACAGGGAAAGGGCTGAAGCTTTCTTT. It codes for CASSGDRERAEAFF.

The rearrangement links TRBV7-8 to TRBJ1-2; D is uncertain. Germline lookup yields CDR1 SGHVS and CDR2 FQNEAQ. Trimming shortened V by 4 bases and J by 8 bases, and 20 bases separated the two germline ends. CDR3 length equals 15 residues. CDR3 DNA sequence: TGTGCCAGCAGCTCAGAAGGCAGCTTCGCTAGCGGCTACACCTTC. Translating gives CASSSEGSFASGYTF. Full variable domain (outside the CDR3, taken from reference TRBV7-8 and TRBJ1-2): GAGVSQSPRYKVAKRGQDVALRCDPISGHVSLFWYQQALGQGPEFLTYFQNEAQLDKSGLPSDRFFAERPEGSVSTLKIQRTQQEDSAVYLCASSSEGSFASGYTFGSGTRLTVV.

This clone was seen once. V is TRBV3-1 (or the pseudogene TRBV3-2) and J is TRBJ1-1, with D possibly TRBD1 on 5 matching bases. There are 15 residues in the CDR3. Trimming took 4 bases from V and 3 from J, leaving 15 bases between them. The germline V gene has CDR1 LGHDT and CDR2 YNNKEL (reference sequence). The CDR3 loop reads CASSPWGTGDTEAFF. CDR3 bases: TGTGCCAGCAGCCCATGGGGGACTGGGGACACTGAAGCTTTCTTT.

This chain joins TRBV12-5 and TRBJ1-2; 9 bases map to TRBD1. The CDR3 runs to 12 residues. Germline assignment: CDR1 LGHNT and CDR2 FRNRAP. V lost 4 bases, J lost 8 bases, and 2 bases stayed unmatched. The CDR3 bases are TGTGCTAGTGGTTGGACAGGGGACGGCTACACCTTC. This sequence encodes CASGWTGDGYTF.

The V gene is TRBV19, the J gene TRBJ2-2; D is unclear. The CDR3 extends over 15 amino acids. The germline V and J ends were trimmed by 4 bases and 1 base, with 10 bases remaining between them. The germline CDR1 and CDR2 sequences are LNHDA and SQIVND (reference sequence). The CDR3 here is CASSTLVRNTGELFF. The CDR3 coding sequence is TGTGCCAGTAGTACCCTAGTAAGGAACACCGGGGAGCTGTTTTTT.

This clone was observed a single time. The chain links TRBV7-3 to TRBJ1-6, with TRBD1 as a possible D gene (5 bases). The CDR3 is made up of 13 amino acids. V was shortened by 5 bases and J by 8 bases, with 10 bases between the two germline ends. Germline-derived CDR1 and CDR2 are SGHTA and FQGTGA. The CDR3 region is CASSKSRDSPLHF. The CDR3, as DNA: TGTGCCAGCAGCAAAAGCAGGGATTCACCCCTCCACTTT.

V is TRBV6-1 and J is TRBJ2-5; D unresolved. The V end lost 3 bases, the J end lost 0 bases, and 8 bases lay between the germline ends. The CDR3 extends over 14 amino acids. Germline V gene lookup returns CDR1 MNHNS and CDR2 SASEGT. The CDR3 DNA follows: TGTGCCAGCAGTGAGTTGAGGAACCAAGAGACCCAGTACTTC. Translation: CASSELRNQETQYF.

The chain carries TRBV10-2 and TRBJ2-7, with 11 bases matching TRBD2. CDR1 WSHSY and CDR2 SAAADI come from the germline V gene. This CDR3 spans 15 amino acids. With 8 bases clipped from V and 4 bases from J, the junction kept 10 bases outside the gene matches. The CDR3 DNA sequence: TGCGCCAGCTACAATCCTAGCGGGGGGTCTTACGAGCAGTACTTC. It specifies CASYNPSGGSYEQYF.

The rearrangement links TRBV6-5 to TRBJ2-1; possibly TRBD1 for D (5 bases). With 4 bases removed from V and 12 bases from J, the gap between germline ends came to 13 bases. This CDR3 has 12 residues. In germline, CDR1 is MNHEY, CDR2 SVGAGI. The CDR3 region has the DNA TGTGCCAGCAGTTTACAGGCGCGCGGGCAGTTCTTC. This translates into CASSLQARGQFF.

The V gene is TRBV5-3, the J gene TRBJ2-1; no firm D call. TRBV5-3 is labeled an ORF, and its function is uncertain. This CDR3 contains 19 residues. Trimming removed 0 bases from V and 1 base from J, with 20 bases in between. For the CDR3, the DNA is TGTGCCAGAAGCTTGGGTGTCAGCGCGCACCTATTTTCCTACAATGAGCAGTTCTTC. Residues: CARSLGVSAHLFSYNEQFF.

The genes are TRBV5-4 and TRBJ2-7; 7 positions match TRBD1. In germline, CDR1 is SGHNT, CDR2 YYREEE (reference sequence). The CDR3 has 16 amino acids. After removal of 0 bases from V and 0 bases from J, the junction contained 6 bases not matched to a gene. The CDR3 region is CASSLGPRDSSYEQYF. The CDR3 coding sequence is TGTGCCAGCAGCTTGGGGCCCCGGGACAGCTCCTACGAGCAGTACTTC.